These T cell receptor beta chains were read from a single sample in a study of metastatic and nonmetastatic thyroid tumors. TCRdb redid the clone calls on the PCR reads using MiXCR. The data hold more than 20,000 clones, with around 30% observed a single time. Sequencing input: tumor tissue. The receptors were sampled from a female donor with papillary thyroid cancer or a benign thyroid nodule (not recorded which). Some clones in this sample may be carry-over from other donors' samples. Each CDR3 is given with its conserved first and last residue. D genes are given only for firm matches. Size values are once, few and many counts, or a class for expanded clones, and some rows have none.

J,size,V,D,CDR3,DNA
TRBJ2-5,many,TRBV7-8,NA,CASSFYTQETQYF,TGCGCCAGCAGCTTCTACACGCAAGAGACCCAGTACTTC
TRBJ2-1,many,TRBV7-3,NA,CASSVSGNEQFF,TGTGCCAGCAGCGTATCGGGGAATGAGCAGTTCTTC
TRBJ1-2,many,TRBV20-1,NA,CSAPQGTGNYGYTF,TGCAGTGCTCCACAGGGAACGGGTAACTATGGCTACACCTTC
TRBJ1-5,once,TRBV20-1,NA,CSAPRAGMRNRPQHF,TGCAGTGCTCCAAGGGCCGGGATGAGGAATCGGCCCCAGCATTTT
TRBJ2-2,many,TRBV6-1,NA,CASCRGNTGELFF,TGTGCCAGCTGCAGGGGGAACACCGGGGAGCTGTTTTTT
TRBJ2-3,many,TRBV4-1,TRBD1,CASSQFQGVGSDTQYF,TGCGCCAGCAGCCAATTCCAGGGGGTGGGTTCAGATACGCAGTATTTT
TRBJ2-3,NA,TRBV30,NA,CAWSVLGAGDTQYF,TGTGCCTGGAGTGTGTTGGGAGCGGGAGATACGCAGTATTTT
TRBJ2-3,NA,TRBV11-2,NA,CASSPVTSQADTQYF,TGTGCCAGCAGCCCAGTGACTAGTCAGGCAGATACGCAATATTTT
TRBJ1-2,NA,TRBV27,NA,CASQQLSSVGRGSGYTF,TGTGCCAGCCAGCAGTTATCATCGGTTGGGAGGGGTAGCGGCTACACCTTC
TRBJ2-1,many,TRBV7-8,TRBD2,CASSFGLAGEQFF,TGTGCCAGCAGCTTTGGACTAGCAGGTGAGCAGTTCTTC
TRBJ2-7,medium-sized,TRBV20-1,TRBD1,CSAHKTGGYEQYF,TGCAGTGCTCATAAGACAGGGGGGTACGAGCAGTACTTC
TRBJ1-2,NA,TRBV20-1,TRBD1,CSTETGTGLGGSYGHTF,TGCAGTACTGAAACCGGGACAGGGCTAGGGGGTAGCTATGGCCACACCTTC
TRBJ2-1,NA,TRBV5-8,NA,CASSFSGRYNEQFF,TGTGCCAGCAGCTTTTCTGGCCGCTACAATGAGCAGTTCTTC
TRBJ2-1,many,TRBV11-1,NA,CASSLGTQYNEQFF,TGTGCCAGCAGCTTAGGGACGCAGTACAATGAGCAGTTCTTC
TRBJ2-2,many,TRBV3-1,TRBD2,CASSPSELAGTNTGELFF,TGTGCCAGCAGCCCTAGCGAACTAGCGGGGACGAACACCGGGGAGCTGTTTTTT
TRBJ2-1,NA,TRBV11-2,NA,CASSPGSLAGDYQFF,TGTGCCAGCAGCCCCGGGAGTCTAGCCGGTGATTATCAGTTCTTC
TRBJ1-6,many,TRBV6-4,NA,CASSDGGAKGSYNSPLHF,TGTGCCAGCAGTGACGGTGGGGCAAAAGGCTCCTATAATTCACCCCTCCACTTT
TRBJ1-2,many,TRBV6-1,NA,CASSESGQSEGYGYTF,TGTGCCAGCAGTGAATCGGGGCAGTCGGAGGGCTATGGCTACACCTTC
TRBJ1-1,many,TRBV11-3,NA,CASSLGRGNTEAFF,TGTGCCAGCAGCTTAGGCCGGGGGAACACTGAAGCTTTCTTT
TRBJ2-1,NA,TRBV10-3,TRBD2,CAISELSTSGVESSYNEQFF,TGTGCCATCAGTGAGTTGAGTACTAGCGGGGTGGAGAGCTCCTACAATGAGCAGTTCTTC
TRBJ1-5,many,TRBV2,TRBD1,CASSGQGGQPQHF,TGTGCCAGCAGTGGACAGGGAGGTCAGCCCCAGCATTTT
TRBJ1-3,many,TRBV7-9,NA,CASSLAAGPGNTIYF,TGTGCCAGCAGCTTAGCGGCAGGCCCTGGAAACACCATATATTTT
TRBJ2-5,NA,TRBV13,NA,CAISPGGTAHETQYF,TGTGCCATCAGCCCAGGTGGGACCGCTCATGAGACCCAGTACTTC
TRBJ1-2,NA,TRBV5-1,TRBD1,CASSPRQGDCYTF,TGCGCCAGCAGCCCCCGACAGGGTGATTGCTACACCTTC
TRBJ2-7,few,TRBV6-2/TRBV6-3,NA,CANSYTHGGWGIYEQYF,TGTGCCAACAGTTACACCCATGGCGGGTGGGGGATCTACGAGCAGTACTTC
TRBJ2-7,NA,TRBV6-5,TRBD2,CASSYTHGGGVIYEQYF,TGTGCCAGCAGCTACACCCATGGCGGGGGGGTGATCTACGAGCAGTACTTC
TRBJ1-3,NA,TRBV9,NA,CASSVATQGDTIYF,TGTGCCAGCAGCGTAGCGACTCAGGGAGACACCATATATTTT
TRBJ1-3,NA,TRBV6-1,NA,CASNAASGNTIYF,TGTGCCAGCAACGCGGCCTCTGGAAACACCATATATTTT
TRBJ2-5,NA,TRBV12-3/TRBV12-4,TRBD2,CASSLGLAWRETQYF,TGTGCCAGCAGTCTAGGACTAGCGTGGCGAGAGACCCAGTACTTC
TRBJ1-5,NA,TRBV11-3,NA,CASSLSYGQPQHF,TGTGCCAGCAGCTTAAGTTATGGGCAGCCCCAGCATTTT
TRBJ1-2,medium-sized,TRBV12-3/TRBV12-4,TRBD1,CASSPRTGAGYTF,TGTGCCAGCAGTCCGCGGACAGGGGCTGGCTACACCTTC
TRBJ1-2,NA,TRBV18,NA,CASSSAMGGDGYTF,TGTGCCAGCTCTTCCGCAATGGGCGGGGATGGCTACACCTTC
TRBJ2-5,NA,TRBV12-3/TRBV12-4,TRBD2,CARTLGLAGVETQYF,TGTGCCAGAACCCTCGGACTAGCGGGGGTAGAGACCCAGTACTTC
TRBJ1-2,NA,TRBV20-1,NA,CSAGDSRWYSYTF,TGCAGTGCTGGAGATTCCCGGTGGTATAGCTACACCTTC
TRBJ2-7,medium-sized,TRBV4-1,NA,CASSQDLYYEQYF,TGCGCCAGCAGCCAAGATTTGTACTACGAGCAGTACTTC
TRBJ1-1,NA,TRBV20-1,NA,CSASDGRNTEAFF,TGCAGTGCGAGCGACGGGAGGAACACTGAAGCTTTCTTT
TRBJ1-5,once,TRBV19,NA,CAGSIGTWGNQPQHF,TGTGCCGGTAGTATAGGGACATGGGGCAATCAGCCCCAGCATTTT
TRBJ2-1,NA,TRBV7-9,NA,CASSLGTSRNEQFF,TGTGCCAGCAGCTTAGGTACGAGTAGGAATGAGCAGTTCTTC
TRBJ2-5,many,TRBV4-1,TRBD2,CASSQERGTSGGGQETQYF,TGCGCCAGCAGCCAAGAAAGGGGGACTAGCGGGGGAGGGCAAGAGACCCAGTACTTC
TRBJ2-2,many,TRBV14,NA,CASSQRLPTTGELFF,TGTGCCAGCAGCCAAAGACTACCAACCACCGGGGAGCTGTTTTTT
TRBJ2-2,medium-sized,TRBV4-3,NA,CASSSQRGTGELFF,TGCGCCAGCAGCTCTCAACGGGGCACCGGGGAGCTGTTTTTT
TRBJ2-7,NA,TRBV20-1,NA,CSARVGRDRGEQYF,TGCAGTGCTAGAGTAGGTAGGGATCGGGGCGAGCAGTACTTC
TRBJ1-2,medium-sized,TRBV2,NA,CASSESSYGYTF,TGTGCCAGCAGTGAGTCCAGCTATGGCTACACCTTC
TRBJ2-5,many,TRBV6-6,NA,CASSYGGAGQETQYF,TGTGCCAGCAGTTACGGCGGGGCCGGACAAGAGACCCAGTACTTC
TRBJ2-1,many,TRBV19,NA,CAGSTSAGAGYNEQFF,TGTGCCGGTAGTACCTCTGCGGGGGCCGGGTACAATGAGCAGTTCTTC
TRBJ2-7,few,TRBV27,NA,CASSLTRRSYEQYF,TGTGCCAGCAGTTTAACCCGCCGGTCCTACGAGCAGTACTTC
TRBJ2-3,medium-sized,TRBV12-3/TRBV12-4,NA,CASSPQVGGPQSTQYF,TGTGCCAGCAGCCCCCAGGTGGGGGGGCCCCAAAGTACGCAGTATTTT
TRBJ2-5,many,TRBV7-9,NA,CASSFGVKETQYF,TGTGCCAGCAGCTTTGGGGTAAAAGAGACCCAGTACTTC
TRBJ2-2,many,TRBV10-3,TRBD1,CANRRQGGGELFF,TGTGCCAACCGTCGACAGGGCGGCGGGGAGCTGTTTTTT